This T cell receptor beta chain stems from a study of PD-1 blockade in classical Hodgkin lymphoma. Regarding the study as a whole: In CD4+ cells, TCR diversity went up significantly by C4D1, but in CD8+ cells it did not. The authors excluded patients who started nivolumab under 1 year after ASCT. Undefined causes, possibly disease activity or prior therapy, underlie the repertoire differences.

Exposure to brentuximab vedotin varied, and each patient had relapsed following autologous stem cell transplantation. A note on this clone: Its matching antigen is unknown.

Produced via immunoSEQ multiplex PCR; TCRdb's table is partial and in-frame only. This repertoire shows about 7,100 clones, 60% to 85% found once; its top ten account for 60%. This CDR3 spans 12 amino acids. Germline lookup yields CDR1 SQVTM and CDR2 ANQGSEA. V dropped 3 bases and J dropped 1 base, with 6 bases sitting between them. The chain joins TRBV29-1 to TRBJ1-2; D gene unclear. Sequenced material: peripheral blood mononuclear cells (PBMCs), taken at baseline. This TCR was sampled from a human donor with classical Hodgkin lymphoma. CDR3 region: CSVDGLNYGYTF. In DNA, the CDR3 is TGCAGCGTTGATGGCCTTAACTATGGCTACACCTTC.